These T cell receptor beta chains were read from a single sample in a study of blood T cell repertoires in COVID-19. Assay used: immunoSEQ multiplex PCR; TCRdb lists only in-frame clones, some missing. This sample yields about 190,000 clones, of which roughly 80% are seen a single time; around 12% belongs to the top ten. Material for sequencing was peripheral blood. The source is a woman aged 45-65 years with acute or convalescent COVID-19. Each CDR3 is given with its conserved first and last residue. D genes are given only for firm matches. Clone size appears in some rows only: once, few, many, or a class for an expanded clone.

NA TRBJ1-1 NA TRBV3-1/TRBV3-2 TGTGCCAGCAGCCAAGGGGCACGCACTGAAGCTTTCTTT CASSQGARTEAFF
NA TRBJ2-5 TRBD2 TRBV3-1/TRBV3-2 TGTGCCAGCAGCCCTCCGGGACTAGCGGGAGGGCCTAGTAGGACCCAGTACTTC CASSPPGLAGGPSRTQYF
NA TRBJ2-1 NA TRBV9 TGTGCCAGCAACTTGTGGGGAGAAAGCTACAATGAGCAGTTCTTC CASNLWGESYNEQFF
few TRBJ1-4 NA TRBV11-2 TGTGCCAGCAGCTTAATAGGAGGCCGGAAACTGTTTTTT CASSLIGGRKLFF
NA TRBJ2-1 NA TRBV20-1 TGCAGTGCTAGTAGGCTACTAGACTTTAATGAGCAGTTCTTC CSASRLLDFNEQFF
NA TRBJ2-7 TRBD2 TRBV7-2 TGTGCCAGCAGCTTAGGGGCCGGGGGGGCTTCCTACGAGCAGTACTTC CASSLGAGGASYEQYF
NA TRBJ1-2 NA TRBV29-1 TGCAGCGCCGGTGGGCAGGGATATGGCTACACCTTC CSAGGQGYGYTF
NA TRBJ2-5 TRBD2 TRBV7-2 TGTGCCAGCAGTACGACGGGGGGGGAGACCCAGTACTTC CASSTTGGETQYF
NA TRBJ2-1 NA TRBV6-5 TGTGCCAGCAGCAAACTAGGTTCACACAATGAGCAGTTCTTC CASSKLGSHNEQFF
NA TRBJ2-1 TRBD1 TRBV24-1 TGTGCCACCAGGAGCGCGGGACAGGGTTACAATGAGCAGTTCTTC CATRSAGQGYNEQFF
NA TRBJ2-2 TRBD1 TRBV9 TGTGCCAGCAGCCGAGGGACAGGCGCGAACACCGGGGAGCTGTTTTTT CASSRGTGANTGELFF
NA TRBJ1-1 NA TRBV27 TGTGCCAGCAGTCCACCGGGGAACACTGAAGCTTTCTTT CASSPPGNTEAFF
NA TRBJ2-6 NA TRBV5-4 TGTGCCAGCAGCCAGACTGGTGGCTCTGGGGCCAACGTCCTGACTTTC CASSQTGGSGANVLTF
NA TRBJ2-7 NA TRBV18 TGTGCCAGCTCACCGGGCACTTACGAGCAGTACTTC CASSPGTYEQYF
once TRBJ1-4 NA TRBV5-8 TGTGCCAGCAGCGGGGGGTATGGCTTGGGCCTTGAAAAACTGTTTTTT CASSGGYGLGLEKLFF
NA TRBJ2-7 NA TRBV28 TGTGCCAGCAGTTTGGGAGTCTACGAGCAGTACTTC CASSLGVYEQYF
once TRBJ2-3 TRBD1 TRBV7-8 TGTGCCACCGACAGGGGGGGCACAGATACGCAGTATTTT CATDRGGTDTQYF
NA TRBJ2-7 TRBD1 TRBV5-1 TGCGCCAGCAGCTTGGGGGCCCGGGACAGGGGGTCCTACGAGCAGTACTTC CASSLGARDRGSYEQYF
NA TRBJ2-1 TRBD2 TRBV25-1 TGTGCCAGCAGTGGATCCCGGGGTAGCGGGAGTCACAATGAGCAGTTCTTC CASSGSRGSGSHNEQFF
NA TRBJ1-1 TRBD1 TRBV5-6 TGTGCCAGCAGCTTGTTTACAGGGGGGCGCAACACTGAAGCTTTCTTT CASSLFTGGRNTEAFF
NA TRBJ2-1 NA TRBV5-1 TGCGCCAGCAGCTTCCACACGGAGGGCAATGAGCAGTTCTTC CASSFHTEGNEQFF
NA TRBJ2-1 NA TRBV6-5 TGTGCCAGCAGTTATGCAGTCTTCGATGAGCAGTTCTTC CASSYAVFDEQFF
once TRBJ1-1 NA TRBV20-1 TGCAGAGAGAGTGCCGGCACTGAAGCTTTCTTT CRESAGTEAFF
few TRBJ2-7 TRBD2 TRBV20-1 TGCAGTGCTCGACCGGGGGGGGAGCAGTACTTC CSARPGGEQYF
NA TRBJ1-5 TRBD1 TRBV7-9 TGTGCCAGCAGCCCCGGGACAGGGGATAATCAGCCCCAGCATTTT CASSPGTGDNQPQHF
NA TRBJ1-3 NA TRBV28 TGTGCCAGCAGTTTATACCAGGGCGGAGGAAACACCATATATTTT CASSLYQGGGNTIYF
NA TRBJ2-3 TRBD2 TRBV6-1 TGTGCCAGCAGAGAAGGATGGGCTAGCGGCGGGGATACGCAGTATTTT CASREGWASGGDTQYF
NA TRBJ1-5 TRBD1 TRBV19 TGTGCCAGTAGCTCTGGACAGGGGGTTGCTCAGCCCCAGCATTTT CASSSGQGVAQPQHF
NA TRBJ2-2 NA TRBV12-5 TGTGCTAGTGGTCACCGACTATCCGGGGAGCTGTTTTTT CASGHRLSGELFF
NA TRBJ2-2 NA TRBV5-1 TGCGCCAGCAGCTTAGTGGGGGAGGCCTCGTCCTCCGGGGAGCTGTTTTTT CASSLVGEASSSGELFF
NA TRBJ1-2 NA TRBV18 TGTGCCAGCTCAACCCAGGGGAGAGACTATGGCTACACCTTC CASSTQGRDYGYTF
once TRBJ2-5 NA TRBV7-2 TGTGCCAGCAGCTCTAGTCGGGGGAGTCGAGTGGAGACCCAGTACTTC CASSSSRGSRVETQYF
NA TRBJ1-2 TRBD1 TRBV28 TGTGCCAGCAGTTTTGCCCAGGGGGCGTACTATGGCTACACCTTC CASSFAQGAYYGYTF
few TRBJ1-3 NA TRBV4-2 TGTGCCAGCAGCCAAGGACAGAGCTCTGGAAACACCATATATTTT CASSQGQSSGNTIYF
NA TRBJ2-5 TRBD2 TRBV19 TGTGCCAGTAGTCTAGGACTAGCGGCCGTAAAAGCCCAGTACTTC CASSLGLAAVKAQYF
few TRBJ2-7 TRBD1 TRBV18 TGTGCCAGCTCACCGGACAGGGGCTCCTACGAGCAGTACTTC CASSPDRGSYEQYF
NA TRBJ2-1 NA TRBV29-1 TGCAGCGTTGATCCAGGGGTCCTCTACAATGAGCAGTTCTTC CSVDPGVLYNEQFF
NA TRBJ2-5 TRBD1 TRBV30 TGTGCCTGGAGGGGGACAGGGGTAGGGACCCAGTACTTC CAWRGTGVGTQYF
many TRBJ2-1 TRBD2 TRBV2 TGTGCCAGCAGTACTTTTAGCGGGGCCTACAATGAGCAGTTCTTC CASSTFSGAYNEQFF
NA TRBJ2-2 TRBD1 TRBV2 TGTGCCAGCAAAATTGGGACAGGGTCCACCGGGGAGCTGTTTTTT CASKIGTGSTGELFF
NA TRBJ2-2 TRBD2 TRBV7-8 TGTGCCAGCAGTTTCAGGACTAGCGGGAGGGCCAACACCGGGGAGCTGTTTTTT CASSFRTSGRANTGELFF
NA TRBJ1-4 NA TRBV19 TGTGCCAGCAAACCGGGCAGGGCAGCTAATGAAAAACTGTTTTTT CASKPGRAANEKLFF
NA TRBJ2-5 TRBD2 TRBV6-6 TGTGCCAGCAGGCTGGCTGGGGGGGGGAAAGAGACCCAGTACTTC CASRLAGGGKETQYF
NA TRBJ1-1 TRBD1 TRBV10-1 TGCGCCAGCAGTGGGACAGGGGATACTGAAGCTTTCTTT CASSGTGDTEAFF
few TRBJ1-3 NA TRBV9 TGTGCCAGCAGCGTAGAACACTCTGGAAACACCATATATTTT CASSVEHSGNTIYF
NA TRBJ2-7 TRBD2 TRBV3-1/TRBV3-2 TGTGCCAGCAGACCGATAGCGGGAGGTGGCGAGCAGTACTTC CASRPIAGGGEQYF
NA TRBJ2-7 TRBD2 TRBV5-1 TGCGCCAGCAGCTTGACCGCTAGCGGGGGGATATACGAGCAGTACTTC CASSLTASGGIYEQYF